This TCR beta chain originates from a study of response to subunit inactivated influenza vaccine (dated by TCRdb to 2017 to 2018). For the study in its entirety: To follow how T cells responded to a trivalent subunit inactivated influenza vaccine, the researchers relied on deep quantitative profiling of the T cell receptor repertoire.

The protocol used for the library was RT-PCR. For sequencing, an Illumina HiSeq 2500 was employed. The public reads were reanalyzed by TCRdb: fastp trimming at Q25, MiXCR alignment, in-frame beta chains only. Each entry is one CDR3 protein sequence, shown with its most common DNA and genes. The sample yields 450,000 to 500,000 distinct CDR3 sequences; approximately 11% were counted once. The biggest ten clones account for roughly 12% of the sample. According to the study, the label for this sample's time point signals: 45 days after influenza vaccine administration. The full study reports these points: According to the authors, only a limited number of new T cells may be recruited by each seasonal influenza vaccination.

This clonotype was recorded many times. Its target antigen remains unknown. No much larger clonotype is one base removed from it; base qualities were not supplied. The receptor was isolated from a middle-aged man who received an inactivated influenza vaccine. Donor details come from another sample of the same person, matched by shared clones. The source material was PBMCs from blood, sampled about 40 days after vaccination.

The base sequence is TGCAGTGCCATAGGACAGAACCTTTACGAGCAGTACTTC. Translated, it reads CSAIGQNLYEQYF. Here the chain combines TRBV20-1 and TRBJ2-7, with TRBD1 as a weak D call on 6 bases. Including cysteine and phenylalanine, the CDR3 has 13 amino acids. Kept here is only the CDR3 DNA, which spans 39 bases and is read in frame from base 1. The junction shows trimming of 6 bases on V and 4 bases on J, plus 16 bases between the germline ends. According to the germline V gene (reference sequence), CDR1 reads DFQATT and CDR2 reads SNEGSKA.